This T cell receptor (beta chain) was sequenced for a study of T cells in Graves' hyperthyroidism and ophthalmopathy. Study-level results: Researchers found most expanded thyroid clonotypes above 0.001 in blood as well.

Researchers defined stable Graves' hyperthyroidism as no ophthalmopathy progression within 18 months. Using RNA transcripts as the source, TCR beta CDR3 regions were amplified. With the HTBI primer set, the TCR CDR3 went through a first round of RT-PCR. TCRdb ran MiXCR on the multiplex PCR reads and lists one entry per CDR3 protein. The repertoire holds 300,000 to 400,000 distinct CDR3 sequences, roughly 18% seen once, with 49% in the top ten. This clonotype was seen a few times. As yet, its antigen is unknown. The TCR originated in a woman between 45 and 65 years old with Graves' hyperthyroidism. Source material: blood.

The CDR3 reads CASSEDHGLAGWETQYF. CDR3 DNA: TGTGCCAGCAGTGAAGATCACGGACTAGCGGGATGGGAGACCCAGTACTTC. J is TRBJ2-5 and V is TRBV2; 12 bases align to TRBD2. The CDR3 is 17 amino acids. The V gene's germline CDR1 is SNHLY and CDR2 FYNNEI. V trimming: 1 base; J trimming: 5 bases; junction bases outside the gene matches: 8.